These 17 T cell receptor beta chains share one sample of origin, sequenced in a study of blood T cells in healthy people across ages. PCR was performed a second time for about 7 to 11 cycles using a sample-barcoded 5' primer and a J-beta primer mix. TCRdb ran MiXCR on the 5' RACE reads and lists one entry per CDR3 protein. The sample yields about 970,000 distinct CDR3 sequences, roughly half seen once. Sequencing input: blood. These receptors were obtained from an older woman in good health.

The chain recombines TRBV28 with TRBJ2-1; 8 positions match TRBD1. Germline CDR1 MDHEN, CDR2 SYDVKM. V gave up 6 bases and J gave up 3 bases; unmatched junction bases: 7. The CDR3 spans 15 residues. The DNA for the CDR3 is TGTGCCAGCAGGACTCCAGGGGGCCACTACAATGAGCAGTTCTTC. This translates into CASRTPGGHYNEQFF.

The chain has TRBV28 and TRBJ2-1; D is uncertain. The ends were cut back, 8 bases at V and 2 bases at J, with 13 bases in the middle. Germline assignment: CDR1 MDHEN and CDR2 SYDVKM. CDR3 length: 14 residues. The CDR3 loop is CASRQLNTYNEQFF. CDR3 in DNA: TGTGCCAGCCGGCAGCTAAACACCTACAATGAGCAGTTCTTC. The entire variable domain, with the rest obtained from reference TRBV28 and TRBJ2-1, is as follows: DVKVTQSSRYLVKRTGEKVFLECVQDMDHENMFWYRQDPGLGLRLIYFSYDVKMKEKGDIPEGYSVSREKKERFSLILESASTNQTSMYLCASRQLNTYNEQFFGPGTRLTVL.

The CDR3 reads CSARQLAGVYNEQFF. The CDR3 DNA reads TGCAGTGCTAGACAACTAGCGGGGGTTTACAATGAGCAGTTCTTC. This chain uses TRBV20-1 with TRBJ2-1, with 11 bases identical to TRBD2. From germline, CDR1 is DFQATT and CDR2 SNEGSKA (reference sequence). The trim removed 2 bases at V and 4 bases at J, leaving 4 bases unmatched. The CDR3 is 15 residues long.

The chain employs TRBV20-1 and TRBJ2-5, with a tentative D call TRBD1 (6 bases). V gave up 6 bases and J gave up 0 bases, with 17 bases separating them. The CDR3 consists of 15 residues. Germline CDR1 is DFQATT and CDR2 is SNEGSKA (reference sequence). The CDR3 is CSARSRDTYQETQYF. CDR3 DNA: TGCAGTGCCAGAAGCCGGGACACGTACCAAGAGACCCAGTACTTC.

This chain connects TRBV20-1 to TRBJ1-1; tentative D call: TRBD1 (5 bases). The CDR3 loop spans 13 amino acids. CDR1 and CDR2 from the germline V gene are DFQATT and SNEGSKA (reference sequence). V gave up 3 bases and J gave up 2 bases, with 10 bases separating them. The CDR3, as DNA: TGCAGTGCTAGGGGGGGGATCAACACTGAAGCTTTCTTT. It encodes CSARGGINTEAFF.

This clonotype was counted between two and nine times. The chain uses TRBV7-9 and TRBJ2-3; no reliable D call. V lost 8 bases and J 2 bases, leaving 17 bases between the germline ends. Germline values: CDR1 SEHNR, CDR2 FQNEAQ (reference sequence). The CDR3 loop spans 15 amino acids. This CDR3 reads CASEWSGGPTDTQYF. The CDR3, as DNA: TGTGCCAGCGAGTGGAGTGGCGGACCCACAGATACGCAGTATTTT.

The gene calls are TRBV27 and TRBJ2-1; weak D call: TRBD2 (5 bases). CDR1 is MNHEY, CDR2 SMNVEV, per germline (reference sequence). V was trimmed by 8 bases and J by 4 bases, leaving 12 bases between them. The CDR3 has 13 residues. The CDR3: CASGVALYNEQFF. The DNA for the CDR3 is TGTGCCAGCGGGGTAGCGTTGTACAATGAGCAGTTCTTC.

The chain employs TRBV20-1 and TRBJ1-4, with 7 positions matching TRBD1. Germline V gives CDR1 DFQATT, CDR2 SNEGSKA (reference sequence). V lost 1 base to trimming and J lost 7 bases; unmatched junction nucleotides: 3. The CDR3 contains 13 residues. The CDR3, as DNA: TGCAGTGCTAGAGTAGGGGGCGGTGAAAAACTGTTTTTT. Its protein is CSARVGGGEKLFF.

This clonotype turned up a few times. The chain has TRBV29-1 and TRBJ2-5; D may be TRBD2 (5 bases). The J call may be incorrect, as the DNA end agrees better with TRBJ2-7. The CDR3 loop spans 11 amino acids. CDR1 SQVTM and CDR2 ANQGSEA come from the germline V gene. DNA for the CDR3: TGCAGCGTTGGGGAGAGCAACGAGCAGTACTTC. Its translation is CSVGESNEQYF.

V gene TRBV7-6 combines with J gene TRBJ1-1; possible D gene TRBD1, 6 bases. Trimming stripped 5 bases from V and 4 bases from J, with 11 bases between. This CDR3 spans 13 amino acids. From germline, CDR1 is SGHVS and CDR2 FNYEAQ. CDR3 sequence reads: CASSPGVGTEAFF. The CDR3 DNA is TGTGCCAGCAGCCCAGGGGTTGGCACTGAAGCTTTCTTT.

CDR3 sequence: CASSKSGVSTDTQYF. The CDR3 DNA is TGTGCCAGCAGTAAGAGCGGGGTTAGCACAGATACGCAGTATTTT. J is TRBJ2-3 and V is TRBV7-2; 7 nucleotides agree with TRBD2. The V gene's germline CDR1 is SGHTA and CDR2 FQGNSA. Trimming at V came to 6 bases and at J to 0 bases, leaving 6 bases not matched to a gene. This CDR3 comprises 15 residues.

This clonotype was seen more than once but under ten times. The V gene is TRBV6-5, the J gene TRBJ2-1; possible D gene TRBD1, 5 bases. CDR1 MNHEY and CDR2 SVGAGI come from the germline V gene. V gave up 6 bases and J gave up 4 bases, with 13 bases separating them. The CDR3 is 14 residues long. In DNA, the CDR3 is TGTGCCAGCAGCCCAGGGTTTTTTTACAATGAGCAGTTCTTC. It specifies CASSPGFFYNEQFF.

The J gene is TRBJ1-6, the V gene TRBV9; the D gene is possibly TRBD1 (5 bases). CDR1 SGDLS and CDR2 YYNGEE come from the germline V gene. The CDR3 contains 16 residues. The CDR3 is CASRRDESSYNSPLHF. CDR3 bases: TGTGCTAGCCGACGGGACGAAAGCTCCTATAATTCACCCCTCCACTTT. Looking up the rest from reference TRBV9 and TRBJ1-6 gives the full variable domain: DSGVTQTPKHLITATGQRVTLRCSPRSGDLSVYWYQQSLDQGLQFLIQYYNGEERAKGNILERFSAQQFPDLHSELNLSSLELGDSALYFCASRRDESSYNSPLHFGNGTRLTVT.

This clonotype appeared a few times. The chain has TRBV2 and TRBJ2-3; the D is unclear. V dropped 4 bases and J dropped 2 bases, with 4 bases sitting between them. The CDR3 length is 12 residues. Germline V CDR1 and CDR2: SNHLY, FYNNEI. The CDR3 bases are TGTGCCAGCAGTGGAGCCACAGATACGCAGTATTTT. This translates into CASSGATDTQYF.

This clonotype was seen only a few times. V gene TRBV7-6 combines with J gene TRBJ1-1; tentatively, D is TRBD1 (5 bases). This CDR3 spans 14 amino acids. V lost 4 bases and J 3 bases, leaving 12 bases between the germline ends. Per germline, CDR1 SGHVS and CDR2 FNYEAQ. The CDR3 bases are TGTGCCAGCAGCTCAGGGTTTTGGGACACTGAAGCTTTCTTT. Translation gives CASSSGFWDTEAFF.

This clonotype came up a few times. The chain employs TRBV7-3 and TRBJ2-7; a weak D match, TRBD1 (5 bases). CDR1 is SGHTA, CDR2 FQGTGA, per germline. The V end lost 3 bases, the J end lost 6 bases, and 12 bases lay between the germline ends. This CDR3 region has 13 residues. CDR3 loop: CASSLGWGREQYF. The CDR3 DNA sequence: TGTGCCAGCAGCTTGGGGTGGGGCCGCGAGCAGTACTTC.

The CDR3 bases are TGTGCCACCAGCAATCTTAAGAACACTGAAGCTTTCTTT. It codes for CATSNLKNTEAFF. The chain has TRBV15 and TRBJ1-1; D is ambiguous. This CDR3 region has 13 residues. Trimming removed 4 bases at V and 1 base at J, with 7 bases between. Germline CDR1 and CDR2: LNHNV and YYDKDF (reference sequence). Drawing the rest from reference TRBV15 and TRBJ1-1, the complete variable domain is DAMVIQNPRYQVTQFGKPVTLSCSQTLNHNVMYWYQQKSSQAPKLLFHYYDKDFNNEADTPDNFQSRRPNTSFCFLDIRSPGLGDTAMYLCATSNLKNTEAFFGQGTRLTVV.